The 26 T cell receptor beta chains given below trace back to one sample, sequenced in a study of shared T cell receptors in the human thymus. Assay: immunoSEQ multiplex PCR; the TCRdb copy retains only in-frame clones and omits some. The data contain roughly 660,000 clones, 88% of them singletons. These same records also appear under a second study, on human thymus T cells.

The specimen sequenced was thymocytes. The receptors here all came from a boy under two years old with a congenital heart defect.

The rearrangement uses TRBV6-5 and TRBJ2-3, with 9 bases aligning to TRBD1. The CDR3 sequence is 15 residues long. CDR1 MNHEY and CDR2 SVGAGI come from the germline V gene. The V segment lost 5 bases and the J segment 3 bases; nucleotides outside the gene matches: 6. The DNA for the CDR3 is TGTGCCAGCAGTCCCGGGACAGGGCGGACAGATACGCAGTATTTT. Residues: CASSPGTGRTDTQYF.

This chain connects TRBV30 to TRBJ1-3; D ambiguous. The CDR3 spans 12 residues. The germline V gene has CDR1 GTSNPN and CDR2 SVGIG (reference sequence). Trimming pared 4 bases from V and 8 bases from J, leaving 12 bases between. For the CDR3, the DNA is TGTGCCTGGAAAGTCGGGGTGGACACCATATATTTT. Translation: CAWKVGVDTIYF.

The chain combines TRBV5-6 with TRBJ2-7; D perhaps matches TRBD1 (7 bases). Germline CDR1 is SGHDT and CDR2 is YYEEEE. V lost 4 bases and J 4 bases, leaving 30 bases between the germline ends. This CDR3 is 19 amino acids long. The CDR3 loop reads CASSPLGRGGTVWNYEQYF. In DNA form, the CDR3 reads TGTGCCAGCAGCCCCCTTGGGAGAGGCGGGACAGTGTGGAATTACGAGCAGTACTTC.

The V and J genes are TRBV14 and TRBJ2-2, with TRBD1 matching over 7 bases. CDR1 and CDR2 from the germline V gene are SGHDN and FVKESK. CDR3 size: 17 residues. Trimming cost V 4 bases and J 0 bases; bases outside gene matches: 8. The CDR3 sequence is CASSRGQALANTGELFF. CDR3 sequence (DNA): TGTGCCAGCAGCCGAGGACAGGCCCTCGCGAACACCGGGGAGCTGTTTTTT.

The V call is TRBV29-1, the J call TRBJ2-1; maybe TRBD2 (5 bases). The CDR3 consists of 11 residues. Trimming left V 6 bases short and J 8 bases short, with 11 bases between. Germline CDR1 is SQVTM and CDR2 is ANQGSEA. The CDR3 region is CSVERWDEQFF. DNA of the CDR3: TGCAGCGTCGAGCGGTGGGATGAGCAGTTCTTC.

The chain is built from TRBV6-5 and TRBJ2-1, with TRBD2 identical over 8 bases. J gave up 0 bases and V 4 bases, and 5 bases lay outside the gene matches. This CDR3 comprises 16 residues. The V gene's germline CDR1 is MNHEY and CDR2 SVGAGI. In nucleotides, the CDR3 is TGTGCCAGCAGTTTAACTAGCGGTAGCTCCTACAATGAGCAGTTCTTC. This gives the protein CASSLTSGSSYNEQFF.

The CDR3 protein is CASSETSGRAFAGANVLTF. CDR3 DNA sequence: TGTGCCAGCAGTGAGACTAGCGGGAGGGCCTTCGCTGGGGCCAACGTCCTGACTTTC. The chain joins TRBV6-1 to TRBJ2-6, with 14 nucleotides matching TRBD2. Germline CDR1 and CDR2: MNHNS and SASEGT. This CDR3 spans 19 amino acids. The V and J ends lost 3 bases and 2 bases, in that order; junction bases with no gene match: 6.

The J gene is TRBJ2-3, the V gene TRBV9; 9 bases agree with TRBD1. Germline-derived CDR1 and CDR2 are SGDLS and YYNGEE. This CDR3 has 16 residues. V was pared by 3 bases and J by 2 bases, with 7 bases of the junction left unmatched. CDR3 loop: CASSGDREGFTDTQYF. The CDR3 coding sequence is TGTGCCAGCAGCGGGGACAGGGAGGGATTCACAGATACGCAGTATTTT.

Comment on this clone: The same CDR3 also results from other DNA sequences found in this sample. This rearrangement joins TRBV4-2 to TRBJ1-2, with TRBD1 matching over 8 bases. The CDR3 has 20 residues. V dropped 4 bases and J dropped 0; count of bases not matched to a gene: 19. The germline V gene encodes CDR1 LGHNA and CDR2 YNFKEQ. This CDR3 is CASSLGGRGDRPEANYGYTF. In DNA, the CDR3 is TGTGCCAGCAGCCTCGGGGGGAGGGGGGACAGGCCCGAAGCTAACTATGGCTACACCTTC.

This clone was counted a single time. The V call is TRBV2, the J call TRBJ2-7; D not resolved. The germline V and J ends were trimmed by 1 base and 6 bases, with 7 bases remaining between them. CDR3 length equals 12 residues. CDR1 is SNHLY, CDR2 FYNNEI, per germline. The CDR3 bases are TGTGCCAGCAGTGAAGGTTCGGGCGAGCAGTACTTC. Translating gives CASSEGSGEQYF.

The chain employs TRBV6-5 and TRBJ1-1; 8 nucleotides agree with TRBD1. The V segment lost 0 bases and the J segment 5 bases; nucleotides outside the gene matches: 5. The CDR3 length is 15 residues. Germline CDR1 is MNHEY and CDR2 is SVGAGI. As DNA, the CDR3 is TGTGCCAGCAGTTACTCGGACAGGGCCGATACTGAAGCTTTCTTT. This sequence encodes CASSYSDRADTEAFF.

This sequence joins TRBV4-3 and TRBJ2-7, with no clear D. The CDR3 loop spans 14 amino acids. Germline V lookup: CDR1 LGHNA, CDR2 YSLEER. The V end was cut by 0 bases, the J end by 3 bases, with 9 bases between. The DNA of the CDR3 is TGCGCCAGCAGCCAAGACTACTACCTCTACGAGCAGTACTTC. Translation gives CASSQDYYLYEQYF.

The chain recombines TRBV5-1 with TRBJ2-1, with TRBD2 matching over 12 bases. The junction had 11 bases not matched to a gene; V was cut back by 4 bases and J by 9 bases. Germline loops: CDR1 SGHRS, CDR2 YFSETQ. This CDR3 region has 16 residues. CDR3 in amino acids: CASSMDLAGGPSEQFF. CDR3 DNA sequence: TGCGCCAGCAGCATGGACCTAGCGGGAGGGCCATCTGAGCAGTTCTTC.

DNA of the CDR3: TGTGCCAGCAGTGTTGGACAGGGGAACACCGGGGAGCTGTTTTTT. This encodes CASSVGQGNTGELFF. The chain combines TRBV6-1 with TRBJ2-2; TRBD1 matches 8 bases. The CDR3 spans 15 residues. V lost 4 bases and J lost 1; bases outside the gene matches: 2. Germline V gives CDR1 MNHNS, CDR2 SASEGT.

The V gene is TRBV4-3, the J gene TRBJ2-1, with 7 bases matching TRBD1. Germline loops: CDR1 LGHNA, CDR2 YSLEER. This CDR3 has 18 residues. J lost 6 bases, V lost 0 bases, and 14 bases had no gene match. The CDR3 sequence: CASSQEIRGQSSVNEQFF. The CDR3 coding sequence is TGCGCCAGCAGCCAAGAGATCAGGGGACAGAGTAGCGTCAATGAGCAGTTCTTC.

V usage is TRBV7-2 and J usage is TRBJ2-5; D remains unclear. V was shortened by 5 bases and J by 4 bases, with 14 bases between the two germline ends. The CDR3 length is 14 residues. Per germline, CDR1 SGHTA and CDR2 FQGNSA. The CDR3 is CASSRLVSRETQYF. The CDR3 DNA sequence: TGTGCCAGCAGCCGTCTAGTGTCCAGAGAGACCCAGTACTTC.

The chain recombines TRBV4-3 with TRBJ2-7; D might be TRBD1 (5 bases). Germline V gives CDR1 LGHNA, CDR2 YSLEER. Deletions cut 0 bases from V and 5 bases from J, with 14 bases between. The CDR3 has 15 residues. In DNA, the CDR3 is TGCGCCAGCAGCCAAGAGAAAAGGACAATCGACGAGCAGTACTTC. It is translated as CASSQEKRTIDEQYF.

This chain connects TRBV20-1 to TRBJ1-3, with D maybe TRBD1 (6 bases). V was trimmed by 3 bases and J by 14 bases, leaving 14 bases between them. The germline V gene has CDR1 DFQATT and CDR2 SNEGSKA (reference sequence). The CDR3 spans 11 residues. The CDR3 bases are TGCAGTGCTAGTGCAACAGGGTCGGTATATTTT. This encodes CSASATGSVYF.

This chain connects TRBV7-2 to TRBJ2-7; TRBD2 matches 7 bases. CDR1 is SGHTA, CDR2 FQGNSA, per germline. V shed 1 base, J shed 3 bases, and the junction held 6 bases outside the gene matches. This CDR3 region has 15 residues. In DNA form, the CDR3 reads TGTGCCAGCAGCTTAGGGGCTAGCGGCCTCTACGAGCAGTACTTC. Translation gives CASSLGASGLYEQYF.

This chain links TRBV11-2 with TRBJ2-4, with 9 bases aligning to TRBD1. Germline trimming cut 6 bases from V and 1 base from J; bases unmatched to any gene: 10. Germline V lookup: CDR1 SGHAT, CDR2 FQNNGV. The length of the CDR3 is 17 residues. Here the CDR3 DNA reads TGTGCCAGCAGTCCCAATACAGGGGGCTTGGCCAAAAACATTCAGTACTTC. This encodes CASSPNTGGLAKNIQYF.

This chain links TRBV27 with TRBJ2-2, with D possibly TRBD2 on 6 matching bases. The CDR3 spans 12 residues. V was trimmed by 8 bases and J by 6 bases, leaving 10 bases between them. Germline-derived CDR1 and CDR2 are MNHEY and SMNVEV (reference sequence). CDR3 residues: CASGWGAGELFF. CDR3 nucleotide sequence: TGTGCCAGCGGATGGGGGGCCGGGGAGCTGTTTTTT.

This chain links TRBV4-3 with TRBJ2-1, with D perhaps TRBD1 (6 bases). In germline, CDR1 is LGHNA, CDR2 YSLEER. Trimming removed 0 bases from V and 12 bases from J, with 24 bases in between. The CDR3 length is 17 residues. The CDR3 loop reads CASSQDKGRQGPKGQFF. CDR3 nucleotide sequence: TGCGCCAGCAGCCAAGATAAGGGCAGGCAGGGGCCCAAAGGGCAGTTCTTC.

The chain carries TRBV28 and TRBJ1-2; tentative D call: TRBD1 (6 bases). The germline V gene encodes CDR1 MDHEN and CDR2 SYDVKM. Trimming stripped 2 bases from V and 3 bases from J, with 13 bases between. The CDR3 loop spans 15 amino acids. CDR3 sequence reads: CASSLPQYRDYGYTF. The CDR3 DNA reads TGTGCCAGCAGTTTACCCCAGTACAGGGACTATGGCTACACCTTC.

The genes are TRBV5-1 and TRBJ2-3; 12 nucleotides align to TRBD2. The CDR3 sequence is 17 residues long. The J segment lost 2 bases and the V segment lost 4 bases, leaving 8 bases of the junction unmatched. Germline loops: CDR1 SGHRS, CDR2 YFSETQ. This CDR3 reads CASSVLRLAGVTDTQYF. The CDR3 region has the DNA TGCGCCAGCAGCGTACTCCGACTAGCGGGAGTCACAGATACGCAGTATTTT.

The chain has TRBV7-9 and TRBJ2-7; TRBD2 agrees at 7 bases. With 8 bases clipped from V and 0 bases from J, the junction kept 10 bases outside the gene matches. The length of the CDR3 is 15 residues. Per the germline V gene, CDR1 is SEHNR and CDR2 is FQNEAQ (reference sequence). The CDR3 DNA is TGTGCCAGCGGACTTTCTAGCGGCAGCTCCTACGAGCAGTACTTC. Residues: CASGLSSGSSYEQYF.

The V call is TRBV29-1, the J call TRBJ2-3; 10 bases match TRBD2. CDR1 and CDR2 from the germline V gene are SQVTM and ANQGSEA. CDR3 length: 15 residues. J was trimmed by 1 base and V by 7 bases; bases with no gene match: 8. The CDR3: CSASSGRGCTDTQYF. The CDR3 DNA is TGCAGCGCTTCTAGCGGGAGAGGGTGCACAGATACGCAGTATTTT.